This passage covers 3 T cell receptor beta chains from one sample sequenced in a study of cytomegalovirus exposure and HLA in healthy donors. Clones were read by immunoSEQ multiplex PCR, and TCRdb kept only the in-frame ones, dropping some. The sample records tens of thousands of clones, roughly 92% being singletons. Sequenced sample: PBMCs. The origin of the receptors is a woman under 30 in good health and CMV-seronegative.

The V call is TRBV6-1, the J call TRBJ1-2, with a weak D call TRBD1 (5 bases). Deletions cut 4 bases from V and 3 bases from J, with 12 bases between. This CDR3 is 14 amino acids long. The germline V gene encodes CDR1 MNHNS and CDR2 SASEGT. CDR3 nucleotides: TGTGCCAGCAGTGCTTGGGGGGTGGACTATGGCTACACCTTC. Residues: CASSAWGVDYGYTF.

This chain connects TRBV30 to TRBJ1-1, with a weak D call TRBD1 (5 bases). The CDR3 is 14 amino acids. Germline CDR1 and CDR2: GTSNPN and SVGIG (reference sequence). V shed 0 bases and J shed 5 bases, with 13 bases lying between them. CDR3 sequence (DNA): TGTGCCTGGAGTGTAGGGACTGTCGGGACTGAAGCTTTCTTT. This sequence encodes CAWSVGTVGTEAFF. Full variable domain (remainder filled in from reference TRBV30 and TRBJ1-1): SQTIHQWPATLVQPVGSPLSLECTVEGTSNPNLYWYRQAAGRGLQLLFYSVGIGQISSEVPQNLSASRPQDRQFILSSKKLLLSDSGFYLCAWSVGTVGTEAFFGQGTRLTVV.

Here the CDR3 reads CASSLQGSYNSPLHF. The CDR3 bases are TGTGCCAGCAGCTTACAGGGCTCCTATAATTCACCCCTCCACTTT. The chain employs TRBV7-3 and TRBJ1-6; tentative D call: TRBD1 (5 bases). This CDR3 contains 15 residues. Germline CDR1 SGHTA, CDR2 FQGTGA. The ends were cut back, 2 bases at V and 0 bases at J, with 5 bases in the middle.